A single sample gave rise to the 17 T cell receptor beta chains below, sequenced in a study of cytomegalovirus exposure and HLA in healthy donors. Both 60 Vbeta primers and 13 Jbeta primers went into the PCR. Some clones are missing from TCRdb's copy, which holds only in-frame ones; the method was immunoSEQ multiplex PCR. The data show 150,000 or so clones, roughly 72% seen once. What was sequenced was PBMCs. These receptors were taken from a man aged 25-40 years in good health and CMV-seronegative.

This chain links TRBV18 with TRBJ1-2; 7 positions match TRBD1. Per the germline V gene, CDR1 is KGHSH and CDR2 is LQKENI. The CDR3 has 15 residues. Trimming took 0 bases from V and 5 from J; bases not matched to a gene: 6. CDR3 sequence: CASSPPTGSGYGYTF. CDR3 nucleotide sequence: TGTGCCAGCTCACCACCGACAGGGTCGGGTTATGGCTACACCTTC.

This clone was counted a few times. This rearrangement joins TRBV28 to TRBJ1-2; D call uncertain. The germline V gene has CDR1 MDHEN and CDR2 SYDVKM. Deletions cut 1 base from V and 4 bases from J, with 7 bases between. This CDR3 is 13 amino acids long. The chain's CDR3 is CASSLSGIYGYTF. In DNA, the CDR3 is TGTGCCAGCAGTTTATCGGGAATCTATGGCTACACCTTC.

V usage is TRBV19 and J usage is TRBJ2-7; tentative D call: TRBD1 (6 bases). Per germline, CDR1 LNHDA and CDR2 SQIVND (reference sequence). Trimming stripped 4 bases from V and 7 bases from J, with 14 bases between. CDR3 length: 13 residues. The CDR3 here is CASSTRAGTEQYF. The DNA of the CDR3 is TGTGCCAGTAGTACCCGGGCTGGGACAGAGCAGTACTTC.

The genes are TRBV19 and TRBJ1-4, with D maybe TRBD1 (6 bases). The germline V gene has CDR1 LNHDA and CDR2 SQIVND (reference sequence). The V gene lost 4 bases and the J gene lost 1 base, with 16 bases spanning the gap. This CDR3 comprises 17 residues. The CDR3 reads CASSTTPGHLTNEKLFF. The CDR3 coding sequence is TGTGCCAGTAGTACCACCCCGGGACACCTAACTAATGAAAAACTGTTTTTT.

The V and J genes are TRBV28 and TRBJ1-2; 8 nucleotides line up with TRBD1. Germline V gene data show CDR1 as MDHEN and CDR2 as SYDVKM. V gave up 4 bases and J gave up 3 bases; unmatched junction bases: 7. There are 15 residues in the CDR3. For the CDR3, the DNA is TGTGCCAGCAGTTCCCCCCCGGACAGGGACTATGGCTACACCTTC. It yields the protein CASSSPPDRDYGYTF.

This sequence joins TRBV6-6 and TRBJ1-4, with TRBD1 matching over 8 bases. Germline CDR1 MNHNY, CDR2 SVGAGI (reference sequence). J lost 8 bases, V lost 5 bases, and 10 bases had no gene match. The CDR3 length is 15 residues. The CDR3 DNA sequence: TGTGCCAGCAGTCGAGCGACAGGGGAAGGGGAAAAACTGTTTTTT. This encodes CASSRATGEGEKLFF.

This clone was found a few times. V is TRBV7-6 and J is TRBJ1-6; D gene uncertain. Trimming took off 3 bases at V and 10 bases at J, with 13 bases between the two ends. This CDR3 is built from 14 residues. Germline V gene sequence: CDR1 SGHVS, CDR2 FNYEAQ. As DNA, the CDR3 is TGTGCCAGCAGCTTCCAAGGAGCCGAGTCACCCCTCCACTTT. As protein: CASSFQGAESPLHF.

This clone was seen a single time. The chain is built from TRBV7-8 and TRBJ2-5; D may be TRBD1 (6 bases). The DNA end is more similar to TRBJ2-7, so the J call may be wrong. The CDR3 consists of 15 residues. Germline V gives CDR1 SGHVS, CDR2 FQNEAQ. CDR3 in DNA: TGTGCCAGCAGCGTATCATCAGGGGCCCACTACGAGCAGTACTTC. It translates to CASSVSSGAHYEQYF.

The rearrangement links TRBV11-2 to TRBJ2-1; D is unresolved. This CDR3 has 13 amino acids. Germline values: CDR1 SGHAT, CDR2 FQNNGV. Trimming shortened V by 1 base and J by 8 bases, and 9 bases separated the two germline ends. CDR3 nucleotides: TGTGCCAGCAGCTTAGGTTTTAGTGATGAGCAGTTCTTC. This sequence encodes CASSLGFSDEQFF.

This chain joins TRBV28 and TRBJ2-1; 7 bases map to TRBD2. The CDR3 is 11 residues long. The V gene's germline CDR1 is MDHEN and CDR2 SYDVKM. V trimming: 11 bases; J trimming: 4 bases; junction bases outside the gene matches: 2. CDR3: CAWGGYNEQFF. CDR3 nucleotide sequence: TGTGCCTGGGGGGGTTACAATGAGCAGTTCTTC. Variable domain in full (rest from reference TRBV28 and TRBJ2-1): DVKVTQSSRYLVKRTGEKVFLECVQDMDHENMFWYRQDPGLGLRLIYFSYDVKMKEKGDIPEGYSVSREKKERFSLILESASTNQTSMYLCAWGGYNEQFFGPGTRLTVL.

The rearrangement joins TRBV2 to TRBJ1-4, with no clear D. Germline assignment: CDR1 SNHLY and CDR2 FYNNEI. Trimming left V 3 bases short and J 12 bases short, with 11 bases between. The CDR3 covers 12 residues. CDR3 sequence reads: CASSEGYGELFF. Written as DNA, the CDR3 is TGTGCCAGCAGTGAGGGCTACGGGGAACTGTTTTTT.

The chain has TRBV9 and TRBJ2-7; the D gene is possibly TRBD1 (5 bases). V lost 0 bases and J lost 1, with 8 bases in between. The CDR3 is made up of 14 amino acids. The germline CDR1 and CDR2 sequences are SGDLS and YYNGEE. CDR3 coding DNA: TGTGCCAGCAGCGTAGACGACAGATCCTACGAGCAGTACTTC. This codes for CASSVDDRSYEQYF.

The CDR3 loop reads CASSPPRGLAGGPHTGELFF. CDR3 nucleotide sequence: TGTGCCAGCAGTCCACCGCGAGGACTAGCGGGGGGCCCCCACACCGGGGAGCTGTTTTTT. The chain uses TRBV28 and TRBJ2-2; 14 nucleotides agree with TRBD2. The CDR3 covers 20 residues. With 5 bases clipped from V and 3 bases from J, the junction kept 14 bases outside the gene matches. From germline, CDR1 is MDHEN and CDR2 SYDVKM.

This chain uses TRBV14 with TRBJ2-3; the match to TRBD1 covers 7 bases. J lost 2 bases, V lost 1 base, and 6 bases had no gene match. Germline CDR1 reads SGHDN; CDR2 reads FVKESK. The CDR3 length is 16 residues. The CDR3 DNA reads TGTGCCAGCAGCCAAGTCCGGGGACAGAACACAGATACGCAGTATTTT. As protein: CASSQVRGQNTDTQYF. Using reference TRBV14 and TRBJ2-3 for the parts outside the CDR3, the full variable domain is EAGVTQFPSHSVIEKGQTVTLRCDPISGHDNLYWYRRVMGKEIKFLLHFVKESKQDESGMPNNRFLAERTGGTYSTLKVQPAELEDSGVYFCASSQVRGQNTDTQYFGPGTRLTVL.

This chain connects TRBV7-2 to TRBJ1-5; no reliable D call. CDR1 is SGHTA and CDR2 is FQGNSA in the germline V gene. Trimming cost V 2 bases and J 5 bases, with 7 bases left between them. The CDR3 is 13 residues long. CDR3 residues: CASSLLADQPQHF. For the CDR3, the DNA is TGTGCCAGCAGCTTACTAGCCGATCAGCCCCAGCATTTT.

The gene calls are TRBV28 and TRBJ1-4; 8 bases agree with TRBD1. The trim removed 7 bases at V and 8 bases at J, leaving 9 bases unmatched. Looked up from germline, CDR1 is MDHEN and CDR2 is SYDVKM. The CDR3 loop spans 14 amino acids. This CDR3 is CASKPTGVGEKLFF. CDR3 coding DNA: TGTGCCAGCAAACCGACAGGGGTGGGCGAAAAACTGTTTTTT. Full variable domain (rest looked up from reference TRBV28 and TRBJ1-4): DVKVTQSSRYLVKRTGEKVFLECVQDMDHENMFWYRQDPGLGLRLIYFSYDVKMKEKGDIPEGYSVSREKKERFSLILESASTNQTSMYLCASKPTGVGEKLFFGSGTQLSVL.

The chain combines TRBV6-6 with TRBJ2-7; possibly TRBD2 for D (7 bases). Looked up from germline, CDR1 is MNHNY and CDR2 is SVGAGI (reference sequence). V shed 4 bases and J shed 0 bases, with 13 bases lying between them. The CDR3 has 15 residues. CDR3 in DNA: TGTGCCAGCAGTTCTGTGGGGGGGCCCTCCTACGAGCAGTACTTC. This translates into CASSSVGGPSYEQYF.